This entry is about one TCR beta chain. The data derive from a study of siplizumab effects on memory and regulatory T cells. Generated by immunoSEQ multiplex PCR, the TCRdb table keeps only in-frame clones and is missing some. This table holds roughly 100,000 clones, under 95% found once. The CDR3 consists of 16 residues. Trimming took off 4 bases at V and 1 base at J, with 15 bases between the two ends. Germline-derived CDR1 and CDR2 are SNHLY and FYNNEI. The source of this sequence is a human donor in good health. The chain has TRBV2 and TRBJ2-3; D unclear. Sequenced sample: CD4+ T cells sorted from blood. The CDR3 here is CASSGSGSWGTDTQYF. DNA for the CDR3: TGTGCCAGCAGTGGATCGGGTTCCTGGGGCACAGATACGCAGTATTTT.